This T cell receptor (beta chain) was profiled in a study of early T cells in non-severe SARS-CoV-2 infection (dated by TCRdb to the early 2020s). At the level of the whole study: Bulk RNA from unsorted whole blood was used for TCR sequencing, so alpha and beta chains could not be paired.

V lost 6 bases and J lost 7 bases, and the count of bases not matched to a germline gene is 16. From cysteine to phenylalanine, the CDR3 is 17 amino acids long. Only the CDR3 part of the read is kept: 51 bases, read in frame from the first base. As encoded in the germline V gene, CDR1 is SGHAT while CDR2 is FQNNGV. The library relied on 5' RACE. This sample was sequenced with a NextSeq 500. To correct for sequencing error and PCR bias, the TCR library protocol tagged individual cDNA molecules with unique molecular identifiers. Both TCR alpha and beta chains were sequenced, and tight co-correlation was observed between alpha and beta sequence abundances in each sample. On the study's bioinformatics: V gene, J gene and CDR3 annotation of TCR sequences was performed with Decombinator V4. TCRs were defined as expanded if a significant change between any two time points was detected under a Poisson model with p below 0.0001. TCR abundances were normalised to the total number of TCRs sequenced per sample and expressed as counts per million. MAIT TCRs were defined by TRAV1-2 paired with TRAJ12, TRAJ20 or TRAJ33, and iNKT TCRs by TRAV10 paired with TRAJ18. VDJdb, accessed on 1 November 2021, was searched for TCRs annotated for CMV, EBV and SARS-CoV-2, and TCRs annotated for more than one antigen were excluded. TCRdb took the public reads, trimmed them with fastp at Q25, ran MiXCR for clone calling and kept in-frame beta chains. A single entry per CDR3 protein holds the most common genes and DNA from its merged rows. V and J calls and clone size were set by TCRdb, not the authors. This sample has 40,000 to 45,000 distinct CDR3 sequences in its table, and about 6.5% of those were observed once. The ten largest clonotypes hold less than 25% of the sample.

This was a case-control study nested in a cohort of healthcare workers in London, UK, who had nasopharyngeal swab PCR tests and blood samples taken every week. Between 23 and 31 March 2020, the week of the UK lockdown, healthcare workers were enrolled and then followed up weekly for as long as 16 weeks. Overall study outcomes, separate from this receptor: VDJdb matching was skewed toward anti-spike CD8 responses, so virus-specific expansions were likely underestimated and private and CD4 specificities were missed.

This clonotype was observed many times. There is no known antigen for this receptor. No qualities accompany the bases; no much larger clone lies one base away. Sequenced here: whole blood, sampled at baseline. The receptor was derived from an adult who was a healthcare worker with PCR-confirmed SARS-CoV-2 infection or an uninfected control (not recorded which). The chain employs TRBV11-2 and TRBJ2-3, with 10 junctional bases fitting TRBD1. The CDR3 here reads CASRDDRGPAETYTQYF. The DNA sequence is given as TGTGCCAGCAGAGATGACAGGGGGCCGGCGGAAACATATACGCAGTATTTT.